The present T cell receptor beta chain was sequenced within a study of blood T cell repertoires in COVID-19. Looking at the study overall: PBMCs, B-cell-depleted T cells, or T cells provided the cDNA or gDNA that made up the material.

Everyone who took part was 18 to 89 years old, and they came from about two dozen US areas. V was clipped by 5 bases and J by 9 bases, with 12 bases between them. The germline V gene encodes CDR1 SGHNT and CDR2 YYREEE (reference sequence). There are 12 residues in the CDR3. Profiled with immunoSEQ multiplex PCR; TCRdb holds only in-frame clones, not every one. Of some 300,000 clones listed, nearly 90% are singletons. The sequenced sample was PBMCs or T cells enriched from blood (not recorded which). This chain joins TRBV5-4 and TRBJ2-1; D gene ambiguous. The TCR comes from a woman between 45 and 65 years old who had been exposed to COVID-19. DNA of the CDR3: TGTGCCAGCAGTCCGCCGAGCCGTGAGCAGTTCTTC. It is translated as CASSPPSREQFF.